The rows below give T cell receptor beta chains drawn from one sample of a study of blood T cell repertoires in COVID-19. Using immunoSEQ multiplex PCR, the repertoire was profiled, and TCRdb retains in-frame clones only, with some absent. The sample carries around 140,000 clones, about 90% recorded once. Sequencing input: PBMCs or T cells enriched from blood (not recorded which). The receptor set was obtained from a middle-aged woman who had been exposed to COVID-19. Both conserved end residues are part of each CDR3. D genes are given only for firm matches. For some rows the clone size is stated as once, few or many, or as a class when expanded; others skip it.

d_call: TRBD2
clone_size: .
v_call: TRBV5-6
j_call: TRBJ2-7
cdr3_nt: TGTGCCAGCAGCTTTGGGAGGGCCTCCGAGCAGTACTTC
cdr3_aa: CASSFGRASEQYF

d_call: .
clone_size: .
v_call: TRBV28
j_call: TRBJ1-2
cdr3_nt: TGTGCCAGCAGTTTACCAGGGGCCCCCTATGGCTACACCTTC
cdr3_aa: CASSLPGAPYGYTF

d_call: .
clone_size: once
v_call: TRBV29-1
j_call: TRBJ1-2
cdr3_nt: TGCAGCGTTGAGAGGGCTAGAGACTATGGCTACACCTTC
cdr3_aa: CSVERARDYGYTF

d_call: TRBD1
clone_size: .
v_call: TRBV12-5
j_call: TRBJ2-2
cdr3_nt: TGTGCTAGTGGTTTGCCTAGGGGGCCCGTGAACACCGGGGAGCTGTTTTTT
cdr3_aa: CASGLPRGPVNTGELFF

d_call: .
clone_size: .
v_call: TRBV5-1
j_call: TRBJ2-1
cdr3_nt: TGCGCCAGAGGGGGATACAATGAGCAGTTCTTC
cdr3_aa: CARGGYNEQFF

d_call: .
clone_size: .
v_call: TRBV5-1
j_call: TRBJ1-1
cdr3_nt: TGCGCCAGCAGCTTGGAGGCAGGGACAAAGGCCCCAGCTTTCTTT
cdr3_aa: CASSLEAGTKAPAFF

d_call: .
clone_size: few
v_call: TRBV11-2
j_call: TRBJ1-2
cdr3_nt: TGTGCCAGCAGCTTAGGGTGGAGCTATGGCTACACCTTC
cdr3_aa: CASSLGWSYGYTF

d_call: .
clone_size: .
v_call: TRBV28
j_call: TRBJ1-6
cdr3_nt: TGTGCCAGCTCGGCTCGGGTCTATAATTCACCCCTCCACTTT
cdr3_aa: CASSARVYNSPLHF

d_call: .
clone_size: .
v_call: TRBV19
j_call: TRBJ1-1
cdr3_nt: TGTGCCAGTAGTACCCCGGGACGGACAGCCACTGAAGCTTTCTTT
cdr3_aa: CASSTPGRTATEAFF

d_call: TRBD1
clone_size: .
v_call: TRBV14
j_call: TRBJ1-1
cdr3_nt: TGTGCCAGCAGACAAACAGGGGCTGGCACTGAAGCTTTCTTT
cdr3_aa: CASRQTGAGTEAFF

d_call: TRBD1
clone_size: .
v_call: TRBV18
j_call: TRBJ2-7
cdr3_nt: TGTGCCAGCTCACCGGGACAGAATTACGAGCAGTACTTC
cdr3_aa: CASSPGQNYEQYF

d_call: TRBD1
clone_size: few
v_call: TRBV28
j_call: TRBJ2-7
cdr3_nt: TGTGCCAGCAGCGTCTCCGGGACAGGGGCTGGCGAGCAGTACTTC
cdr3_aa: CASSVSGTGAGEQYF

d_call: TRBD2
clone_size: once
v_call: TRBV28
j_call: TRBJ2-7
cdr3_nt: TGTGCCAGCAGTCCTACCTTAGCGGGATTCGGCTACGAGCAGTACTTC
cdr3_aa: CASSPTLAGFGYEQYF